This TCR beta chain comes out of a study of T-cell reconstitution after alpha-beta-depleted transplantation in children. J gave up 3 bases and V 4 bases, and 8 bases lay outside the gene matches. Germline V gives CDR1 SQVTM, CDR2 ANQGSEA. CDR3 length equals 14 residues. Unique molecular identifiers were built into the TCRbeta library. In TCRdb, the PCR reads were re-called with MiXCR into one record per CDR3 protein. The data hold around 420,000 distinct CDR3 sequences, with 15% to 20% observed a single time. The study, taken as a whole, reports: T cells produced anew were the main source of T-cell counts and diversity one year after transplant.

The table lists this clonotype with a few counts. Its antigen is not identified. This rearrangement joins TRBV29-1 to TRBJ2-7, with TRBD1 matching 8 bases. Specimen: PBMCs, mostly from graft donor cells, collected 360 days after TCRalphabeta/CD19-depleted stem cell transplant. The receptor's source is a boy in the first two years of life who had a stem cell transplant for Wiskott-Aldrich syndrome, so the T cells may come from the graft donor. CDR3 loop: CSVAIRQGYYEQYF. The CDR3 coding sequence is TGCAGCGTTGCTATCAGACAGGGGTACTACGAGCAGTACTTC.